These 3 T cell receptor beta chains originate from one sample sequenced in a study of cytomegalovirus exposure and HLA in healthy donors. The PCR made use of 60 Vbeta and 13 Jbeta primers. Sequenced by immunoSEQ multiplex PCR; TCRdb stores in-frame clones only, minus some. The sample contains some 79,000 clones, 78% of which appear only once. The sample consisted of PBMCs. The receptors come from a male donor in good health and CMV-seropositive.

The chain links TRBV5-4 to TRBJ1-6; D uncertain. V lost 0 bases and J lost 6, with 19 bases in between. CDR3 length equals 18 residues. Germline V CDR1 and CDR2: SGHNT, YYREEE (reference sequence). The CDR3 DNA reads TGTGCCAGCAGCTTGGGGGGTAGTGGAGGGCGAACTAATTCACCCCTCCACTTT. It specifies CASSLGGSGGRTNSPLHF.

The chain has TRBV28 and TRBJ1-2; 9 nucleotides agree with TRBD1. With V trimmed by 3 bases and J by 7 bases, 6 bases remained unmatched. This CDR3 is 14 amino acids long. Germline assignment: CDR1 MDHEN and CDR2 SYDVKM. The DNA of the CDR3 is TGTGCCAGCAGTTTTATGGGACAGGGTCCTGGCTACACCTTC. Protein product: CASSFMGQGPGYTF.

The CDR3 spells CASSFRAFFDEQFF. In nucleotides, the CDR3 is TGCGCCAGCAGCTTCAGGGCTTTTTTCGATGAGCAGTTCTTC. The J gene is TRBJ2-1, the V gene TRBV5-1; a possible D gene is TRBD1 (5 bases). The germline CDR1 and CDR2 sequences are SGHRS and YFSETQ. This CDR3 has 14 amino acids. V lost 2 bases, J lost 8 bases, and 14 bases lay in between.